Below, 24 T cell receptor beta chains from the same sample are listed, as sequenced in a study of monozygotic twins with cystic fibrosis. Clones were read by immunoSEQ multiplex PCR, and TCRdb kept only the in-frame ones, dropping some. The repertoire holds around 30,000 clones, 85% seen once, with about 0.95% in the top ten. Sequencing used blood. The receptors stem from a girl between 2 and 10 years old with cystic fibrosis.

This chain links TRBV14 with TRBJ2-4; a weak D match, TRBD1 (5 bases). The germline V gene encodes CDR1 SGHDN and CDR2 FVKESK. The CDR3 has 16 residues. The V and J ends lost 1 base and 2 bases respectively, with 12 bases between them. Written as DNA, the CDR3 is TGTGCCAGCAGCCAAGGAGCAGGGCCGACCAAAAACATTCAGTACTTC. It specifies CASSQGAGPTKNIQYF.

CDR3 bases: TGTGCCAGCAGCTTAGCGTCGGACGAGCAGTACTTC. It yields the protein CASSLASDEQYF. The chain is built from TRBV7-9 and TRBJ2-7; unclear D gene. V was trimmed by 0 bases and J by 5 bases, leaving 5 bases between them. The CDR3 extends over 12 amino acids. Germline CDR1 SEHNR, CDR2 FQNEAQ (reference sequence). Full variable domain (outside the CDR3, taken from reference TRBV7-9 and TRBJ2-7): DTGVSQNPRHKITKRGQNVTFRCDPISEHNRLYWYRQTLGQGPEFLTYFQNEAQLEKSRLLSDRFSAERPKGSFSTLEIQRTEQGDSAMYLCASSLASDEQYFGPGTRLTVT.

The V gene is TRBV6-1, the J gene TRBJ1-5; D not resolved. Germline V gives CDR1 MNHNS, CDR2 SASEGT. The CDR3 contains 14 residues. V lost 3 bases to trimming and J lost 7 bases, with 13 bases between them. The CDR3 nucleotides are TGTGCCAGCAGTGATGACAACAAAGCCCAGCCCCAGCATTTT. Translation gives CASSDDNKAQPQHF.

This chain links TRBV19 with TRBJ2-1; 11 nucleotides match TRBD2. CDR1 and CDR2 (germline): LNHDA, SQIVND (reference sequence). Trimming took 0 bases from V and 7 from J; bases not matched to a gene: 5. This CDR3 contains 16 residues. The CDR3 spells CASSIERLAGGNEQFF. CDR3 nucleotide sequence: TGTGCCAGTAGTATAGAAAGGCTAGCGGGAGGAAATGAGCAGTTCTTC.

This rearrangement joins TRBV19 to TRBJ2-5, with TRBD2 identical over 15 bases. This CDR3 has 16 amino acids. After removal of 7 bases from V and 4 bases from J, the junction contained 7 bases not matched to a gene. Germline CDR1 and CDR2: LNHDA and SQIVND (reference sequence). The CDR3 reads CASTGLAGGPSETQYF. The CDR3 DNA is TGTGCCAGTACCGGACTAGCGGGAGGGCCCTCAGAGACCCAGTACTTC. The variable domain in full, with the rest retrieved from reference TRBV19 and TRBJ2-5, is DGGITQSPKYLFRKEGQNVTLSCEQNLNHDAMYWYRQDPGQGLRLIYYSQIVNDFQKGDIAEGYSVSREKKESFPLTVTSAQKNPTAFYLCASTGLAGGPSETQYFGPGTRLLVL.

The chain carries TRBV2 and TRBJ2-7, with a tentative D call TRBD1 (6 bases). V was clipped by 6 bases and J by 3 bases, with 9 bases between them. CDR1 SNHLY and CDR2 FYNNEI come from the germline V gene. CDR3 length equals 12 residues. The CDR3 protein is CASREQGYEQYF. CDR3 DNA: TGTGCCAGCAGGGAACAGGGCTACGAGCAGTACTTC. Drawing the rest from reference TRBV2 and TRBJ2-7, the complete variable domain is EPEVTQTPSHQVTQMGQEVILRCVPISNHLYFYWYRQILGQKVEFLVSFYNNEISEKSEIFDDQFSVERPDGSNFTLKIRSTKLEDSAMYFCASREQGYEQYFGPGTRLTVT.

This sequence joins TRBV29-1 and TRBJ2-5, with 8 positions matching TRBD1. The junction had 9 bases not matched to a gene; V was cut back by 7 bases and J by 2 bases. Per the germline V gene, CDR1 is SQVTM and CDR2 is ANQGSEA. The CDR3 totals 14 residues. The CDR3 loop reads CSAQPWTGQETQYF. The CDR3 nucleotides are TGCAGCGCCCAACCGTGGACAGGGCAAGAGACCCAGTACTTC. Full variable domain (missing parts from reference TRBV29-1 and TRBJ2-5): SAVISQKPSRDICQRGTSLTIQCQVDSQVTMMFWYRQQPGQSLTLIATANQGSEATYESGFVIDKFPISRPNLTFSTLTVSNMSPEDSSIYLCSAQPWTGQETQYFGPGTRLLVL.

The J gene is TRBJ2-1, the V gene TRBV2; D is unresolved. Germline lookup yields CDR1 SNHLY and CDR2 FYNNEI. The CDR3 contains 16 residues. V shed 0 bases and J shed 5 bases, with 14 bases lying between them. The CDR3 protein is CASSEAGPLADNEQFF. The CDR3 bases are TGTGCCAGCAGTGAAGCCGGACCCCTTGCCGACAATGAGCAGTTCTTC.

V is TRBV5-1 and J is TRBJ2-1; 11 bases agree with TRBD2. CDR1 and CDR2 from the germline V gene are SGHRS and YFSETQ. V shed 4 bases and J 2 bases; nucleotides not matched to a gene: 5. The CDR3 has 16 residues. For the CDR3, the DNA is TGCGCCAGCAGCCACGGGACTAGCGGAGCCTACAATGAGCAGTTCTTC. The encoded protein is CASSHGTSGAYNEQFF. The full variable domain, completed using reference TRBV5-1 and TRBJ2-1, is KAGVTQTPRYLIKTRGQQVTLSCSPISGHRSVSWYQQTPGQGLQFLFEYFSETQRNKGNFPGRFSGRQFSNSRSEMNVSTLELGDSALYLCASSHGTSGAYNEQFFGPGTRLTVL.

The chain carries TRBV30 and TRBJ1-1; 7 bases are a match to TRBD1. The CDR3 spans 13 residues. CDR1 GTSNPN and CDR2 SVGIG come from the germline V gene (reference sequence). Trimming cost V 4 bases and J 3 bases; bases outside gene matches: 5. The chain's CDR3 is CAWKGAPDTEAFF. DNA of the CDR3: TGTGCCTGGAAGGGGGCGCCGGACACTGAAGCTTTCTTT.

The chain has TRBV7-2 and TRBJ1-2; D is undetermined. The V gene lost 1 base and the J gene lost 14 bases, with 11 bases spanning the gap. CDR3 size: 11 residues. The germline gives CDR1 SGHTA, CDR2 FQGNSA. CDR3 nucleotides: TGTGCCAGCAGCTTAGAGAGCCTCCTGACCTTC. Translated: CASSLESLLTF.

This clone has just a few counts. The gene calls are TRBV28 and TRBJ2-1, with D uncertain. The CDR3 has 13 residues. Trimming took 4 bases from V and 4 from J, leaving 8 bases between them. Germline-derived CDR1 and CDR2 are MDHEN and SYDVKM. The CDR3: CASSWGTYNEQFF. The DNA of the CDR3 is TGTGCCAGCAGTTGGGGAACATACAATGAGCAGTTCTTC.

V gene TRBV2 combines with J gene TRBJ2-5, with TRBD1 identical over 8 bases. The CDR3 extends over 15 amino acids. The trim removed 6 bases at V and 2 bases at J, leaving 8 bases unmatched. The V gene's germline CDR1 is SNHLY and CDR2 FYNNEI. CDR3 nucleotides: TGTGCCAGCAGCGAACGGACAGGGAGACAAGAGACCCAGTACTTC. Translating gives CASSERTGRQETQYF.

Only one count was recorded for this clone. V gene TRBV6-1 combines with J gene TRBJ1-4; D is ambiguous. The CDR3 extends over 13 amino acids. CDR1 and CDR2 (germline): MNHNS, SASEGT. With 8 bases removed from V and 7 bases from J, the gap between germline ends came to 14 bases. The CDR3 region has the DNA TGTGCCAGCGTAAGGAGCGGACCTGAAAAACTGTTTTTT. This translates into CASVRSGPEKLFF.

A few counts support this clone. J is TRBJ2-1 and V is TRBV29-1; D is uncertain. CDR1 is SQVTM, CDR2 ANQGSEA, per germline. CDR3 length equals 14 residues. CDR3 residues: CSASALFTDNEQFF. The CDR3 DNA follows: TGCAGTGCCAGTGCCTTGTTTACCGACAATGAGCAGTTCTTC.

The chain combines TRBV7-9 with TRBJ1-2; D ambiguous. V lost 4 bases and J lost 6, with 12 bases in between. The CDR3 has 13 amino acids. Germline loops: CDR1 SEHNR, CDR2 FQNEAQ (reference sequence). CDR3 residues: CASSSPSRDGYTF. In DNA form, the CDR3 reads TGTGCCAGCAGCTCCCCCTCGAGGGATGGCTACACCTTC.

This chain links TRBV15 with TRBJ1-1, with 7 bases that match TRBD1. The CDR3 covers 14 residues. In germline, CDR1 is LNHNV, CDR2 YYDKDF (reference sequence). V shed 5 bases, J shed 0 bases, and the junction held 3 bases outside the gene matches. CDR3 region: CATSGTAMNTEAFF. For the CDR3, the DNA is TGTGCCACCAGCGGGACAGCTATGAACACTGAAGCTTTCTTT.

The rearrangement joins TRBV9 to TRBJ2-1, with 9 bases lining up with TRBD2. This CDR3 contains 16 residues. Germline-derived CDR1 and CDR2 are SGDLS and YYNGEE. The J segment lost 0 bases and the V segment lost 4 bases, leaving 5 bases of the junction unmatched. The CDR3 sequence: CASSSFSGSSYNEQFF. The CDR3 region has the DNA TGTGCCAGCAGCTCCTTTAGCGGGAGCTCCTACAATGAGCAGTTCTTC.

The genes are TRBV11-2 and TRBJ2-7, with D uncertain. The V gene lost 1 base and the J gene lost 3 bases, with 10 bases spanning the gap. This CDR3 comprises 14 residues. Germline-derived CDR1 and CDR2 are SGHAT and FQNNGV. As DNA, the CDR3 is TGTGCCAGCAGCTTAGTCCCCAGTTTCTACGAGCAGTACTTC. Translated: CASSLVPSFYEQYF.

The chain recombines TRBV6-6 with TRBJ2-5, with D perhaps matching TRBD1 or TRBD2 (7 bases each). CDR1 and CDR2 from the germline V gene are MNHNY and SVGAGI (reference sequence). V was pared by 6 bases and J by 4 bases, with 18 bases between. The CDR3 has 15 residues. The DNA for the CDR3 is TGTGCCAGCAGGACAGGGAGGGGGCGTTCAGAGACCCAGTACTTC. This sequence encodes CASRTGRGRSETQYF.

This clone was counted only a few times. The chain uses TRBV19 and TRBJ2-7; 7 nucleotides align to TRBD2. Germline lookup yields CDR1 LNHDA and CDR2 SQIVND (reference sequence). The CDR3 totals 13 residues. With 1 base clipped from V and 4 bases from J, the junction kept 1 base outside the gene matches. The CDR3 region has the DNA TGTGCCAGTAGTATAGGGCGGGGGTACGAGCAGTACTTC. It codes for CASSIGRGYEQYF.

The CDR3 nucleotides are TGTGCCAGCTCACCGACTCATCCCTCCTACGAGCAGTACTTC. Protein product: CASSPTHPSYEQYF. This chain uses TRBV18 with TRBJ2-7; no clear D. The germline CDR1 and CDR2 sequences are KGHSH and LQKENI. The germline V and J ends were trimmed by 3 bases and 0 bases, with 9 bases remaining between them. CDR3 size: 14 residues.

The CDR3 coding sequence is TGTGCCATCAAGGACCTAAAAACCACTACAGGGAACACTGAAGCTTTCTTT. Protein product: CAIKDLKTTTGNTEAFF. This chain links TRBV10-3 with TRBJ1-1; TRBD1 is a possible D gene (5 bases). The CDR3 spans 17 residues. V was cut by 7 bases and J by 1 base, with 22 bases left in between. Germline CDR1 ENHRY, CDR2 SYGVKD.

The genes are TRBV5-1 and TRBJ1-2, with TRBD1 matching over 10 bases. This CDR3 region has 13 residues. Per germline, CDR1 SGHRS and CDR2 YFSETQ. V shed 4 bases, J shed 6 bases, and the junction held 3 bases outside the gene matches. CDR3 coding DNA: TGCGCCAGCAGCCCGACAGGGGGCGATGGCTACACCTTC. This gives the protein CASSPTGGDGYTF.